This T cell receptor beta chain comes out of a study of shared clonotypes between healthy human individuals. Study-level results: Naive subsets, compared against memory subsets, generally had larger estimated richness values. Sampling covered blood only; tissue repertoires likely differ.

In the naive CD8 group, cells lacked CD45RO and were positively selected for CCR7, so terminally differentiated effector memory CD45RA+ cells were left out. Every one of the donors was a Caucasian adult that lived in Nashville, Tennessee. The authors distributed each subset's genomic DNA evenly over several immunoSEQ plates. Assay: immunoSEQ multiplex PCR; the TCRdb copy retains only in-frame clones and omits some. Found here are around 600,000 clones, around 95% of them singletons; the top ten hold about 0.11%. Comments on this clone: Its antigen is not identified.

The CDR3 covers 17 residues. Trimming took 0 bases from V and 6 from J; bases not matched to a gene: 9. The germline CDR1 and CDR2 sequences are SGHDN and FVKESK. V gene TRBV14 combines with J gene TRBJ2-1; 9 bases line up with TRBD2. This receptor was obtained from a woman between 25 and 40 years old in good health. Sequencing used naive CD8+ T cells sorted from blood. CDR3 region: CASSQDLSAGGSNEQFF. The CDR3 DNA reads TGTGCCAGCAGCCAAGATTTATCAGCGGGAGGAAGCAATGAGCAGTTCTTC. The full variable domain, in which reference TRBV14 and TRBJ2-1 provide the parts outside the CDR3, is EAGVTQFPSHSVIEKGQTVTLRCDPISGHDNLYWYRRVMGKEIKFLLHFVKESKQDESGMPNNRFLAERTGGTYSTLKVQPAELEDSGVYFCASSQDLSAGGSNEQFFGPGTRLTVL.